A single T cell receptor (beta chain) is shown here with its context. Its specific antigen is unknown. No much larger clone exists at a distance of one base, and base qualities are not known. The record originates from a study of shared clonotypes between healthy human individuals (TCRdb year 2020). General notes on the study: Three men and a couple of women, aged 18 to 49 years, made up the cohort. For each donor, CD4 naive and CD4 memory were each run on three plates, CD8 naive on two plates, and CD8 memory on one plate. To estimate repertoire size and how much clonotypes are shared between individuals, the study performed deep sequencing of blood TCR repertoires from a handful of healthy adults. Leukapheresis yielded between about 0.94 and 10 billion PBMCs per donor. Libraries were prepared and TCR repertoires were sequenced by different laboratories using diverse techniques, in order to increase sequencing depth and limit assay-specific biases. Overall study outcomes, separate from this receptor: Across a handful of donors, around 5% of naive CD4, approximately 4% of naive CD8, roughly 2.3% of memory CD4, and under 0.45% of memory CD8 clonotypes were shared. Because the study included a small number of donors, the genetic and exposure-history diversity represented was limited. Naive subsets generally had larger estimated clonotype richness than memory subsets did. Incomplete sequencing was indicated by rarefaction of sorted-subset datasets, despite the large sequencing depth. Sampling was restricted to blood, and TCR repertoires in tissue are likely to differ from TCR repertoires in blood. Clonotypes shared by all four sorted-subset donors showed higher generation probabilities than non-shared clonotypes. Pairwise subsampling indicated that sequencing depth was expected to affect the degree of clonotype sharing among donors.

Donors were healthy HIV-negative adults with no recently reported acute infections or vaccinations. Only Caucasian adults living in Nashville, Tennessee, USA were represented among the donors. Magnetic negative selection was used to enrich CD4+ T cells, after which naive cells were positively selected on CD45RA and the negative fraction became the memory subset. After blood collection by leukapheresis, PBMCs were isolated using Ficoll-Histopaque density gradient centrifugation and then cryopreserved in the vapor phase of liquid nitrogen. Analytical flow cytometry was used to check the purity and quantity of each magnetically sorted T cell population. Each sorted fraction had its genomic DNA isolated and then quantified by UV absorbance on a Nanodrop 2000c. TCR CDR3 regions were amplified from genomic DNA by multiplex PCR using the deep immunoSEQ assay. Genomic DNA extracted from each cell subset was distributed evenly over all wells of several immunoSEQ 96-well plates, and each plate served as one replicate. Each replicate PCR for sorted subsets received about 180 ng genomic DNA, equal to tens of thousands of T cell genomes. Purified libraries were measured with a Qubit 3.0 fluorometer, size-checked on a Bioanalyzer 2100, and measured again with the KAPA Library Quantification kit. Each immunoSEQ 96-well plate was sequenced on its own single-read 150-cycle Illumina NextSeq 550 flow cell. In the authors' own workflow: The immunoSEQ output contained only junctional sequences without quality scores, so filtering could not match that applied to full-length reads. Sequences were annotated with PyIR, a Python wrapper for IgBLAST v1.9, and V/J genes and CDR3 were assigned using IMGT germline references. Reads with weak V/J assignments (E-value above 1e-6), missing CDR3, stop codons, out-of-frame junctions, or ambiguous translated residues were removed. V3J clonotypes were defined by identical inferred V gene, J gene, and CDR3 amino acid sequence. Percentage overlap between repertoires was computed as shared unique clonotypes divided by the size of the smaller repertoire. Richness of each repertoire was evaluated using RTK rarefaction, the Chao1 estimator, and Recon v2.1 estimates of unobserved clonotypes. Generation probabilities were computed with OLGA for all TCRbeta clonotypes obtained by the gDNA method from a few donors. TCRdb obtained this table from immuneACCESS and retained in-frame rearrangements with V and J assigned. These tables miss some clones; where compared with another copy, unresolved V genes account for less than half of the shortfall, and the remainder is unexplained. The V and J calls and clone size come from that table; D and trimming were worked out from the DNA. The sample profile shows a few million clones; approximately 94% of them were found once. The ten largest make up over 0.12% of the sample.

In the germline V gene, CDR1 corresponds to MNHNS and CDR2 to SASEGT. A distance of 15 bases separates the germline ends of V and J, which lose 6 bases and 1 base respectively. The CDR3 numbers 15 residues from cysteine through phenylalanine. Just CDR3 DNA is preserved here, 45 bases in frame from base 1. The sample comprised naive CD4+ T cells sorted from blood. Taken with the paper, the label for cell subset or site translates to: CD45RA+ positively selected. The source of this sequence is a man aged 18 to 35 in good health. This receptor chain uses TRBV6-1 and TRBJ1-1, and possibly TRBD1, on 6 matching bases. The CDR3 sequence is CASRLYRDGNTEAFF. The DNA sequence follows: TGTGCCAGCAGACTCTACAGGGATGGGAACACTGAAGCTTTCTTT.